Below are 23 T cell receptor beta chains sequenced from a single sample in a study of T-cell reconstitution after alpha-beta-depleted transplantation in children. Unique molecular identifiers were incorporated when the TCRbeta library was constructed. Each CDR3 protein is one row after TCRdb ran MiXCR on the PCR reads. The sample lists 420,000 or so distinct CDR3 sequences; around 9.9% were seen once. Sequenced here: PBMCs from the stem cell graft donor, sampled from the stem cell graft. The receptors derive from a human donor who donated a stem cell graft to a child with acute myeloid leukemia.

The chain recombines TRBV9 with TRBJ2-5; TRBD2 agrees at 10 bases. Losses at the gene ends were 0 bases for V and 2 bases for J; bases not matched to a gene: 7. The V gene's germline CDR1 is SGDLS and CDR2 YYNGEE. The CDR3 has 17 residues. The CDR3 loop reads CASSVDPSGGVQETQYF. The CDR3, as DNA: TGTGCCAGCAGCGTAGATCCGAGCGGGGGGGTGCAAGAGACCCAGTACTTC.

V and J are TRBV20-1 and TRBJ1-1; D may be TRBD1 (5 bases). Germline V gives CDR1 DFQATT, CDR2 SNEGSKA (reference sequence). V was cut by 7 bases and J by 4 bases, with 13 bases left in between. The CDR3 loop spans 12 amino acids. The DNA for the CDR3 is TGCAGTGGGTTAGGGGATCGCACTGAAGCTTTCTTT. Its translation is CSGLGDRTEAFF.

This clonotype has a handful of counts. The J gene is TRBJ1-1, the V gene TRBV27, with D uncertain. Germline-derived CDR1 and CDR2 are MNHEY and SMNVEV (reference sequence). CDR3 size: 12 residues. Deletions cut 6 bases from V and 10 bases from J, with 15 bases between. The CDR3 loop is CASRRAGEGAFF. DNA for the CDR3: TGTGCCAGCAGACGAGCGGGTGAGGGAGCTTTCTTT.

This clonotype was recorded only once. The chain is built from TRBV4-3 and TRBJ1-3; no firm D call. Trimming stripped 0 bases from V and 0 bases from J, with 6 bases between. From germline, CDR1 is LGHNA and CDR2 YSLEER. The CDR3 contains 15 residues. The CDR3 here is CASSQDRGSGNTIYF. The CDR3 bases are TGCGCCAGCAGCCAAGATCGTGGCTCTGGAAACACCATATATTTT.

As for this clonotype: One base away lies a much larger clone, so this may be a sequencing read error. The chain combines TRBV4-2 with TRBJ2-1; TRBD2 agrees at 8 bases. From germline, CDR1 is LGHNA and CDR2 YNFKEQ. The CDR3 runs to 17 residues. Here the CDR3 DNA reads TGTGCCACCAGCGTAAGGCCACTAGCGGAAAGCTACAATGAGCAGTTCTTC. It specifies CATSVRPLAESYNEQFF.

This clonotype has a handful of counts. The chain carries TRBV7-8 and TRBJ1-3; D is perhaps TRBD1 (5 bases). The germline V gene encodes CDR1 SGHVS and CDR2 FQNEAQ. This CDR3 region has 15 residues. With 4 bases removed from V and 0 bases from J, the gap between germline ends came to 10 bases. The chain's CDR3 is CASSWDVSSGNTIYF. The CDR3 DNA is TGTGCCAGCAGCTGGGACGTAAGCTCTGGAAACACCATATATTTT.

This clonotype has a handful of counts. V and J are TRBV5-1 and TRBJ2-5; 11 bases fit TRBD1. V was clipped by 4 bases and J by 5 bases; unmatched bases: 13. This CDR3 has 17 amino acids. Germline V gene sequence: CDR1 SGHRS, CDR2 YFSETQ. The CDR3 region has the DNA TGCGCCAGCAGCAGGACAGGGGGCCTGCGCTTGGGGGAGACCCAGTACTTC. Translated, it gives CASSRTGGLRLGETQYF.

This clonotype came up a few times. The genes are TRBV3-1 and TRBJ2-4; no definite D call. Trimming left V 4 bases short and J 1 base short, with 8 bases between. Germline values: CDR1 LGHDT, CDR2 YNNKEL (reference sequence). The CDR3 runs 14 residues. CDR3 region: CASSPTMAKNIQYF. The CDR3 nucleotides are TGTGCCAGCAGCCCGACCATGGCCAAAAACATTCAGTACTTC.

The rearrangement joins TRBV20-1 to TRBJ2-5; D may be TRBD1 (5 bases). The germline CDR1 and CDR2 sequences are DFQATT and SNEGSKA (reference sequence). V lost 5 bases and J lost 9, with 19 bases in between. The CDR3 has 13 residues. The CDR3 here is CSAASPRQHAQYF. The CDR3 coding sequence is TGCAGTGCTGCATCCCCGAGACAGCACGCCCAGTACTTC.

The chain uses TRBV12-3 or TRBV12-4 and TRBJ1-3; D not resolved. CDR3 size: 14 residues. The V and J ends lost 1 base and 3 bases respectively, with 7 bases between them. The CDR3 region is CASSLVEGGNTIYF. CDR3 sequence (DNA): TGTGCCAGCAGTTTAGTAGAGGGTGGAAACACCATATATTTT.

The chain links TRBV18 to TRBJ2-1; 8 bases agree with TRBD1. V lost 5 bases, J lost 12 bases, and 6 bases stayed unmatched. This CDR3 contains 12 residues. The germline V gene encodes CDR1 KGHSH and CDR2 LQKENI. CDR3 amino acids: CASSAGTGSQFF. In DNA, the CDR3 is TGTGCCAGCTCAGCAGGGACAGGATCGCAGTTCTTC.

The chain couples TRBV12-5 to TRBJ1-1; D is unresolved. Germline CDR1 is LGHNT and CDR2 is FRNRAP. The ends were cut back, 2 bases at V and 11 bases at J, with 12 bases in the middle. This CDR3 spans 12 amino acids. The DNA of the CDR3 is TGTGCTAGTGGTTTGTTACCAGCGCGGGCTTTCTTT. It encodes CASGLLPARAFF.

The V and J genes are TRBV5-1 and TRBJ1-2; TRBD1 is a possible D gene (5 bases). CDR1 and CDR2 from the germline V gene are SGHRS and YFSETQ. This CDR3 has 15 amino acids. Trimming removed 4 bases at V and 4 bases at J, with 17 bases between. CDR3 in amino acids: CASSVGRGSPYGYTF. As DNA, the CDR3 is TGCGCCAGCAGCGTGGGTCGGGGGTCGCCCTATGGCTACACCTTC.

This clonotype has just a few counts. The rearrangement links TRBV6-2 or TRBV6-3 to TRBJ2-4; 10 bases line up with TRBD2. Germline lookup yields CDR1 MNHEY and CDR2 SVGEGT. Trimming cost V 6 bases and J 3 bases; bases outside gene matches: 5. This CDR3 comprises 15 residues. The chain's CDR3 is CASRTGLAVKNIQYF. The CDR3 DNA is TGTGCCAGCAGAACCGGACTAGCGGTCAAAAACATTCAGTACTTC.

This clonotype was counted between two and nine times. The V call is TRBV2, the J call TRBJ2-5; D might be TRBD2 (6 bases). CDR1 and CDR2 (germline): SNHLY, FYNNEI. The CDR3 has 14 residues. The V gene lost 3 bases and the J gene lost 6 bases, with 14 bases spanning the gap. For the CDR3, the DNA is TGTGCCAGCAGTGAGGTCAGGGCGGGGAAGACCCAGTACTTC. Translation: CASSEVRAGKTQYF.

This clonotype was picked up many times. The CDR3, as DNA: TGTGCCACCAGTGATTCTAGCGGGGGAGAGACCCAGTACTTC. Protein product: CATSDSSGGETQYF. The chain links TRBV24-1 to TRBJ2-5, with 10 positions matching TRBD2. The V and J ends lost 2 bases and 4 bases, in that order; junction bases with no gene match: 0. The CDR3 has 14 amino acids. CDR1 KGHDR and CDR2 SFDVKD come from the germline V gene.

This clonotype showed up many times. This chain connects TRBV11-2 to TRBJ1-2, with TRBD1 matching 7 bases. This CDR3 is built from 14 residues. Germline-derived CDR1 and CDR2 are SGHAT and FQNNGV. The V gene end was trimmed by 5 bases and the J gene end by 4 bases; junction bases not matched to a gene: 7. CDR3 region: CASSLTGPSYGYTF. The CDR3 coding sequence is TGTGCCAGCAGCCTGACAGGGCCCAGCTATGGCTACACCTTC.

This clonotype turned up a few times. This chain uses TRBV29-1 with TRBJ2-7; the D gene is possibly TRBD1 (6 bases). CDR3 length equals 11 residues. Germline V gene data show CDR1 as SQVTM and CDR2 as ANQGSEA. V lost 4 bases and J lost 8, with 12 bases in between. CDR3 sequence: CSVATGGKQYF. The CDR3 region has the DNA TGCAGCGTTGCGACAGGCGGCAAGCAGTACTTC.

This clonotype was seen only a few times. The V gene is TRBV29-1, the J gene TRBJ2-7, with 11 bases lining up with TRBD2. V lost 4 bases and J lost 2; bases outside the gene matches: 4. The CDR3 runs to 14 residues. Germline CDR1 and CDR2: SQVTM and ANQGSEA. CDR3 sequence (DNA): TGCAGCGTTGTATTAGCGGGAGGGCCCTACGAGCAGTACTTC. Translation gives CSVVLAGGPYEQYF.

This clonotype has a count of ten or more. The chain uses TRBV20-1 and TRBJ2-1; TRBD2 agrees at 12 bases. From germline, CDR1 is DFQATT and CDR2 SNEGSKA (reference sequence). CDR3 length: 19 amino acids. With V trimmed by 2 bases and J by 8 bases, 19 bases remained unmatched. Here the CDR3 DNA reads TGCAGTGCTAGACGGGACGAGCTAGCGGGAGGGCCTTGGGGGGATGAGCAGTTCTTC. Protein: CSARRDELAGGPWGDEQFF.

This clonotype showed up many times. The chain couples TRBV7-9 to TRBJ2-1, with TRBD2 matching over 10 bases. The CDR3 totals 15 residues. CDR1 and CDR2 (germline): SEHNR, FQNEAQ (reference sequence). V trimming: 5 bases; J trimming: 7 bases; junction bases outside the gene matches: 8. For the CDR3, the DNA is TGTGCCAGCAGCCCGGGACTAGCGCTCCTTAATGAGCAGTTCTTC. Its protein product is CASSPGLALLNEQFF.

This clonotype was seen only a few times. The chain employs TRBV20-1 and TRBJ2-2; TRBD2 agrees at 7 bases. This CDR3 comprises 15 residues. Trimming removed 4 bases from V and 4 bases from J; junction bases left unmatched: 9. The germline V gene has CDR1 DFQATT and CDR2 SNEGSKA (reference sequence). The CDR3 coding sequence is TGCAGTGCTATATCTAGCGGAGAATTCACCGGGGAGCTGTTTTTT. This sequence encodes CSAISSGEFTGELFF.

The chain's CDR3 is CASRRSGGTETQYF. The DNA for the CDR3 is TGTGCCAGCAGACGGTCAGGGGGCACGGAGACCCAGTACTTC. J is TRBJ2-5 and V is TRBV6-1, with 8 bases identical to TRBD1. The germline CDR1 and CDR2 sequences are MNHNS and SASEGT. The ends lost 6 bases at V and 5 bases at J; junction bases unmatched: 8. CDR3 length: 14 residues.